This T cell receptor (beta chain) is from a study of CXCR3-negative and CXCR3-positive naive CD8 T cells. Whole-study results and caveats: Naive subsets did not differ in surface CD5, and TRB CDR3 properties served to infer TCR strength. In CXCR3-positive naive cells, the TRB CDR3s were more hydrophobic than in CXCR3-negative naive cells.

A word on this clonotype: Its antigen is unidentified.

It was by 5' RACE with UMI labels that the TRB cDNA libraries were prepared. One entry per CDR3 protein, without DNA, is what TCRdb gives after re-calling the 5' RACE reads. In total, the table holds 130,000 or so distinct CDR3 sequences. Germline CDR1 and CDR2: SGHDN and FVKESK. There are 14 residues in the CDR3. The sequenced sample was naive CXCR3+ CD8+ T cells from blood. Noted subset: CD45RO-CCR7+CD27+CD95- naive CD8+ T cells expressing CXCR3 (TNR3+). The V call is TRBV14, the J call TRBJ2-7; TCRdb calls TRBD1, which cannot be checked without DNA. The clonotype originates from a human donor in good health. Some clones in this sample may be carry-over from other donors' samples. The CDR3 is CASSITGKSYEQYF.